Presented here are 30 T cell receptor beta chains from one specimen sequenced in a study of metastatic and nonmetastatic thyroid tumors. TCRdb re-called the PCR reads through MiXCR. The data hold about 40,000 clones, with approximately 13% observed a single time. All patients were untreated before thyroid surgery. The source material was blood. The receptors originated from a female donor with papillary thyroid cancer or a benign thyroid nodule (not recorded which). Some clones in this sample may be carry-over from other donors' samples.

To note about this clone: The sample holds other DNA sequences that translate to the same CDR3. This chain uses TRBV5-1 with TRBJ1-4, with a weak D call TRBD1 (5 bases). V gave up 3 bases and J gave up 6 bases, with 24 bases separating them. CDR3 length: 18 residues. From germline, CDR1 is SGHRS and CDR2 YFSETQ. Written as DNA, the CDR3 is TGCGCCAGCAGCTGCTTTTGCAGGGTCCCCCCCAAAGATGAAAAACTGTTTTTT. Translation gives CASSCFCRVPPKDEKLFF.

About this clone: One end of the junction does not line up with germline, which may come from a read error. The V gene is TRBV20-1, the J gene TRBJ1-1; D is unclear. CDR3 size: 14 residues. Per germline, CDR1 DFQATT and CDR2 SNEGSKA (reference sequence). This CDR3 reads CSAIAHGGNTEAFF. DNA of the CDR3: TGCAGTGCTATTGCCCATGGAGGGAACACTGAAGCTTTCTTC.

CDR3 DNA sequence: TGTGCCAGTAAAGCTAGCGGCAGGGTTACAGATACGCAGTATTTT. It translates to CASKASGRVTDTQYF. The chain links TRBV19 to TRBJ2-3; 7 bases agree with TRBD2. Germline values: CDR1 LNHDA, CDR2 SQIVND (reference sequence). The trim removed 7 bases at V and 3 bases at J, leaving 10 bases unmatched. The CDR3 length is 15 residues.

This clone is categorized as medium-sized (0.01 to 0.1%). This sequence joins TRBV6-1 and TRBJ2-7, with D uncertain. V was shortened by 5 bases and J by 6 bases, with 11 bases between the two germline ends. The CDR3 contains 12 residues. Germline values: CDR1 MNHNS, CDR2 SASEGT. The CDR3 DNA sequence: TGTGCCAGCAGTAAAACCCCCCGCGAGCAGTACTTC. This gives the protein CASSKTPREQYF.

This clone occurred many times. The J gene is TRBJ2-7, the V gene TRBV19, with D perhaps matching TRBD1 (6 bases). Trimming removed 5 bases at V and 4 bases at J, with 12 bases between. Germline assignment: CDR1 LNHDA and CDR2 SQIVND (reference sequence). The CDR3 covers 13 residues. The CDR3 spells CASSSGTPYEQYF. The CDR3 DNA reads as TGTGCCAGTAGTTCCGGGACACCTTACGAGCAGTACTTC. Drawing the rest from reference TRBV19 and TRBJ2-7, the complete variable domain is DGGITQSPKYLFRKEGQNVTLSCEQNLNHDAMYWYRQDPGQGLRLIYYSQIVNDFQKGDIAEGYSVSREKKESFPLTVTSAQKNPTAFYLCASSSGTPYEQYFGPGTRLTVT.

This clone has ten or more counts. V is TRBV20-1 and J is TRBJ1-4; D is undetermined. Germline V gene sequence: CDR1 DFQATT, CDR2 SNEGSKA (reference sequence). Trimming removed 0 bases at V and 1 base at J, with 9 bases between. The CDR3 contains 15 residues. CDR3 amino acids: CSAREPAGTNEKLFF. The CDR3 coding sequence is TGCAGTGCTAGAGAACCTGCAGGAACTAATGAAAAACTGTTTTTT.

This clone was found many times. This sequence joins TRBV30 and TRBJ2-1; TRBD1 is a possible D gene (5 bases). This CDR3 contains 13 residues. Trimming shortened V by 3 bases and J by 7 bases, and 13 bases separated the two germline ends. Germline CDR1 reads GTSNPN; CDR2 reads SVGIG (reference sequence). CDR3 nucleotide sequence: TGTGCCTGGAGCTTCTGGGGCGAAAATGAGCAGTTCTTC. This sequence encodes CAWSFWGENEQFF.

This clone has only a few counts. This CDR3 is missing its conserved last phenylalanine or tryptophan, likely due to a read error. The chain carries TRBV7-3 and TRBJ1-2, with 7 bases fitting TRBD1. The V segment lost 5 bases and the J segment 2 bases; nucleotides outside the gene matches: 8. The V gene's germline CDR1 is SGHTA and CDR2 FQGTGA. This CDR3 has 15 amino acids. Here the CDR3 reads CASSISGQSNYGYTL. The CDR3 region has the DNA TGTGCCAGCAGCATTTCGGGACAGTCCAACTATGGCTACACCCTC.

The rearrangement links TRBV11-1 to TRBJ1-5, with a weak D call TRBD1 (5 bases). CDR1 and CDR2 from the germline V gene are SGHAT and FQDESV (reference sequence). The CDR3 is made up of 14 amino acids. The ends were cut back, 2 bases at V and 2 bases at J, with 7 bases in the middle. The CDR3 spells CASSLQGGNQPQHF. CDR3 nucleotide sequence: TGTGCCAGCAGCTTACAGGGAGGCAATCAGCCCCAGCATTTT.

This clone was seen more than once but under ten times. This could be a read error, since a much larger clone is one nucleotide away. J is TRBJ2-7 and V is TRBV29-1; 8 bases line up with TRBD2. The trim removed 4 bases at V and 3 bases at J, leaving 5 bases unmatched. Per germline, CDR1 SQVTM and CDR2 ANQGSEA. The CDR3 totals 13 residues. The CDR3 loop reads CSVGGLVNYEQYF. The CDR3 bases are TGCAGCGTTGGGGGACTAGTGAACTACGAGCAGTACTTC.

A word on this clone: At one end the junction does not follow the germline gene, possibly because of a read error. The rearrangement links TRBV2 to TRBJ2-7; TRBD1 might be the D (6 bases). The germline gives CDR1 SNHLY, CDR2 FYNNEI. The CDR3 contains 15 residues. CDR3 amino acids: CASNSRDMGTYGQYF. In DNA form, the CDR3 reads TGTGCCAGCAACTCCCGGGACATGGGCACCTACGGGCAGTACTTC.

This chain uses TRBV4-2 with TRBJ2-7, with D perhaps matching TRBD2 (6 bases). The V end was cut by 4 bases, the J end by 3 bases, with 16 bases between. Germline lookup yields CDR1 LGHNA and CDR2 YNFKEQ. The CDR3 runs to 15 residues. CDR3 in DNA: TGTGCCAGCAGCCTGGGTGGAGGGGCTCTCTACGAGCAGTACTTC. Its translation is CASSLGGGALYEQYF.

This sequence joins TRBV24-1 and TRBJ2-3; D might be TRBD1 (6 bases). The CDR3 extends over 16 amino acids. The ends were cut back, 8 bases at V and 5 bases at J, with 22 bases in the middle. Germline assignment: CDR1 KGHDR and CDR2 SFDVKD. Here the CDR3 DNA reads TGTGCCACCATTTATTCCTCCACAGGGCGCGGAGATACGCAGTATTTT. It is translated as CATIYSSTGRGDTQYF.

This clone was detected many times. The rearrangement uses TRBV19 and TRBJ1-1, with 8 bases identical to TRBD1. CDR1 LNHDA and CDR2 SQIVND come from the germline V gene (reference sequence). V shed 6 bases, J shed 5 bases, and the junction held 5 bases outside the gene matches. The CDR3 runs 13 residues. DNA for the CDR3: TGTGCCAGTAGCAGAGACAGGGGTACTGAAGCTTTCTTT. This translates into CASSRDRGTEAFF.

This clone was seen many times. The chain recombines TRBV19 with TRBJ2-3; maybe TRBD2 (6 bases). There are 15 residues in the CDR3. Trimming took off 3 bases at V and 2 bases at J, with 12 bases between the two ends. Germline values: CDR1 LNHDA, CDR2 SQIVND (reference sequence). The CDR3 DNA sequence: TGTGCCAGTAGTATCAGTGCGGGGTACACAGATACGCAGTATTTT. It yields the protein CASSISAGYTDTQYF.

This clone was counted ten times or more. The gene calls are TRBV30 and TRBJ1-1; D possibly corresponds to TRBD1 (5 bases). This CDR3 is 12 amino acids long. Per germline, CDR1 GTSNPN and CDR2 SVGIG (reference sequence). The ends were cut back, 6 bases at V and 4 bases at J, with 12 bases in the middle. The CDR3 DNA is TGTGCCTGCCTTGGGACGGCCACTGAAGCTTTCTTT. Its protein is CACLGTATEAFF.

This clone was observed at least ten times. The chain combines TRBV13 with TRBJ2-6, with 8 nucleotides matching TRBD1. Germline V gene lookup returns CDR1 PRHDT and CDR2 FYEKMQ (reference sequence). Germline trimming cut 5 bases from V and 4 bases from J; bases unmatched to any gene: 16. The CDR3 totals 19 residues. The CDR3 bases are TGTGCCAGCAGCCCCCGAGGACAGGGCTTCTTGGGAGGGGCCAACGTCCTGACTTTC. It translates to CASSPRGQGFLGGANVLTF.

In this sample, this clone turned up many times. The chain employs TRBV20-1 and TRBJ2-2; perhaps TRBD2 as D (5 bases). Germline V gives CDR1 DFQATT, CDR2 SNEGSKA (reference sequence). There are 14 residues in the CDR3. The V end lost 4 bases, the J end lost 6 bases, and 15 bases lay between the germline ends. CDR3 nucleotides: TGCAGTGCTAACGGGGTTCGAGGCGCCGGGGAGCTGTTTTTT. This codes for CSANGVRGAGELFF.

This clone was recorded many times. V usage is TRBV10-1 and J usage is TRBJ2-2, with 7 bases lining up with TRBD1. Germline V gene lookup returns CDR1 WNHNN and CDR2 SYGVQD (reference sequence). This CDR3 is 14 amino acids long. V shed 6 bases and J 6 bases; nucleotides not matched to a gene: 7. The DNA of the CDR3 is TGCGCCAGCAGCACAGGGGAAGGGGCCGGGGAGCTGTTTTTT. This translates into CASSTGEGAGELFF.

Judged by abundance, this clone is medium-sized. The CDR3 is CASSLAGVEQYF. The CDR3 DNA reads TGTGCCAGCAGTTTAGCAGGGGTCGAGCAGTACTTC. The genes are TRBV28 and TRBJ2-7, with a weak D call TRBD1 (6 bases). V was clipped by 2 bases and J by 6 bases, with 8 bases between them. The CDR3 has 12 residues. Germline V gene sequence: CDR1 MDHEN, CDR2 SYDVKM.

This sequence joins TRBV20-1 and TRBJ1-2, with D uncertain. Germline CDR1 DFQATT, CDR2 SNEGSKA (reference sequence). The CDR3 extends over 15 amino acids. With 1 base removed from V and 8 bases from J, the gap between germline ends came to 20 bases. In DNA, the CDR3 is TGCAGTGCTAGAGGTGGGGTGGTGGGAGTGGAGGGCTACACCTTC. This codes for CSARGGVVGVEGYTF.

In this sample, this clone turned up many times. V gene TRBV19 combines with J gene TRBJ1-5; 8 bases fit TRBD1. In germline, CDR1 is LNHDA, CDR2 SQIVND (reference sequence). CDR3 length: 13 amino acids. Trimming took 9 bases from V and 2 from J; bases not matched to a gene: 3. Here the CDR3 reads CASTGQGNQPQHF. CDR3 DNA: TGTGCCAGCACGGGACAGGGCAATCAGCCCCAGCATTTT.

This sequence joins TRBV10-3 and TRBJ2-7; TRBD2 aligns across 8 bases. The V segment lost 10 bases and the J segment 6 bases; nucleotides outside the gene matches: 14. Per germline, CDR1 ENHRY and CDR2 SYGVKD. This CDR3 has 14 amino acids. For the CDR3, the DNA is TGTGCCAGCCGTATCGGGAGGGCCAGATCCGAGCAGTACTTC. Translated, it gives CASRIGRARSEQYF.

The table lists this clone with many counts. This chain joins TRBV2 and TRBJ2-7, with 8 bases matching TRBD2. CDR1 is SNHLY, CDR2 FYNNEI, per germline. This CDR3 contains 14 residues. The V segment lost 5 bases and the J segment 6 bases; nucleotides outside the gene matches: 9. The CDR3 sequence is CASSYSGMVPEQYF. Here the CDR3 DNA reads TGTGCCAGCAGTTATAGCGGGATGGTGCCCGAGCAGTACTTC. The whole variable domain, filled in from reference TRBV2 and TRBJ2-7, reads EPEVTQTPSHQVTQMGQEVILRCVPISNHLYFYWYRQILGQKVEFLVSFYNNEISEKSEIFDDQFSVERPDGSNFTLKIRSTKLEDSAMYFCASSYSGMVPEQYFGPGTRLTVT.

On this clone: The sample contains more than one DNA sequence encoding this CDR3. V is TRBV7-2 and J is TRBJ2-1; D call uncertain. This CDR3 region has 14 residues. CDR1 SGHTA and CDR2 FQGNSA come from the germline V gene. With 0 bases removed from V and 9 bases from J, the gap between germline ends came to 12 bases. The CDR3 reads CASSLALSGREQFF. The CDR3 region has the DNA TGTGCCAGCAGCTTAGCCCTTAGTGGTCGTGAGCAGTTCTTC.

The CDR3 DNA sequence: TGTGCCAGCAGCCAAGATAATAGCGGGGGCCGGGCAGATACGCAGTATTTT. Encoded protein: CASSQDNSGGRADTQYF. The chain is built from TRBV4-2 and TRBJ2-3; 9 nucleotides match TRBD2. V lost 0 bases, J lost 4 bases, and 8 bases stayed unmatched. Germline CDR1 LGHNA, CDR2 YNFKEQ. CDR3 size: 17 residues.

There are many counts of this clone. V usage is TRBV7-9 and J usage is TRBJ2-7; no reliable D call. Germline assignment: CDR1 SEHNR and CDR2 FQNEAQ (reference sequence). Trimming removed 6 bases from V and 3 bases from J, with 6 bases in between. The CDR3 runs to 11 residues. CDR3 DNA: TGTGCCAGCAGACCCCTCTACGAGCAGTACTTC. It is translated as CASRPLYEQYF.

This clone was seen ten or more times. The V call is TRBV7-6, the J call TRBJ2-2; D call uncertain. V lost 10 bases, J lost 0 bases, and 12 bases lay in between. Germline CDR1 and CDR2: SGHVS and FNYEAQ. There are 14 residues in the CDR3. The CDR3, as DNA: TGTGCCACCCAAGTGGCGGCGAACACCGGGGAGCTGTTTTTT. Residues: CATQVAANTGELFF.

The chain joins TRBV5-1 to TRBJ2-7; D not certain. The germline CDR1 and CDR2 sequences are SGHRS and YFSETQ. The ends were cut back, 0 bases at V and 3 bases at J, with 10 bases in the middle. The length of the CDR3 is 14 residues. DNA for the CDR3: TGCGCCAGCAGCTTGGTCGGAAAATACTACGAGCAGTACTTC. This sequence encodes CASSLVGKYYEQYF.

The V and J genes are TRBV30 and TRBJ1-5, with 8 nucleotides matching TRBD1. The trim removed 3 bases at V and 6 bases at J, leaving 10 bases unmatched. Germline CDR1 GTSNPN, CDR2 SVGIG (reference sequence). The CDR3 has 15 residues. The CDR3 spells CAWSDADRERQPQHF. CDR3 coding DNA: TGTGCCTGGAGCGACGCGGACAGGGAGCGTCAGCCCCAGCATTTT.